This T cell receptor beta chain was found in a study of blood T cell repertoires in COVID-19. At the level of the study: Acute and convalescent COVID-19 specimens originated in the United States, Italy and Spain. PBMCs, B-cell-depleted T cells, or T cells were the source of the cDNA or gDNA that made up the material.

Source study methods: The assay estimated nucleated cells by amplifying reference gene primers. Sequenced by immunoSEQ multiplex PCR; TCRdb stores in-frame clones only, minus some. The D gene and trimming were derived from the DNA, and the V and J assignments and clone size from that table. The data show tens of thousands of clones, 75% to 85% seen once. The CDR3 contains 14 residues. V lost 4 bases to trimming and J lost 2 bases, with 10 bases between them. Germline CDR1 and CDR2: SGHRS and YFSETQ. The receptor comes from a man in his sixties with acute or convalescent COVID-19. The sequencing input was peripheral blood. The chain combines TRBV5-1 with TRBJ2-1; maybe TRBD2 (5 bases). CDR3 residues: CASSMTGTYNEQFF. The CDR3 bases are TGCGCCAGCAGCATGACCGGGACCTACAATGAGCAGTTCTTC.